The T cell receptor beta chain under discussion was sequenced for a study of T cells in narcolepsy. Study-level results: HCRT-specific and TRIB2-specific autoreactive clonotypes appeared among same-patient CSF and blood CD4+ clonotypes. Autoreactive clonotypes reportedly recurred in blood of same and different patients, not controls.

Note on this clone: Its antigen is undetermined.

The table came from immunoSEQ multiplex PCR; TCRdb's copy has only in-frame clones and leaves some out. The data hold tens of thousands of clones, with roughly 80% observed a single time. Looked up from germline, CDR1 is SGHAT and CDR2 is FQDESV (reference sequence). The length of the CDR3 is 15 residues. After removal of 5 bases from V and 7 bases from J, the junction contained 9 bases not matched to a gene. The gene calls are TRBV11-1 and TRBJ2-1; 9 nucleotides agree with TRBD2. Material: CD45RA- memory CD4+ T cells from PBMCs. This clonotype originated in a human donor with narcolepsy. The CDR3: CASSVRGREGNEQFF. CDR3 DNA sequence: TGTGCCAGCAGCGTGCGTGGGCGGGAGGGGAATGAGCAGTTCTTC.